This TCR beta chain was observed in a study of cytomegalovirus exposure and HLA in healthy donors. The study's findings and limits: A few V segments could not be told apart, such as TRBV6-2 and TRBV6-3, and were left out. Fewer N-insertions (relative to the approximately 670-donor mean) were reportedly seen in an Asian-associated ancestry cluster in a later analysis.

V shed 6 bases and J shed 0 bases, with 10 bases lying between them. This CDR3 contains 14 residues. Germline V gene data show CDR1 as SGHTA and CDR2 as FQGNSA. Use of 60 Vbeta and 13 Jbeta primers characterized the PCR. Under the authors' procedure: Around 10 million of the 80 million or so unique TCR beta chains counted in a later analysis were shared. Method: immunoSEQ multiplex PCR; TCRdb's copy keeps in-frame clones and lacks some. V and J calls and clone size come straight from that table; D and trimming were deduced from the DNA. Of about 160,000 clones in the sample, approximately 82% were seen once. This clone was found once. The antigen remains undetermined.

The V call is TRBV7-2, the J call TRBJ2-3; TRBD1 is a possible D gene (6 bases). The source is a male donor in good health and CMV-seropositive. Sequenced: PBMCs. For the CDR3, the DNA is TGTGCCAGCAGTACAAGGGGGAGCACAGATACGCAGTATTTT. This sequence encodes CASSTRGSTDTQYF.